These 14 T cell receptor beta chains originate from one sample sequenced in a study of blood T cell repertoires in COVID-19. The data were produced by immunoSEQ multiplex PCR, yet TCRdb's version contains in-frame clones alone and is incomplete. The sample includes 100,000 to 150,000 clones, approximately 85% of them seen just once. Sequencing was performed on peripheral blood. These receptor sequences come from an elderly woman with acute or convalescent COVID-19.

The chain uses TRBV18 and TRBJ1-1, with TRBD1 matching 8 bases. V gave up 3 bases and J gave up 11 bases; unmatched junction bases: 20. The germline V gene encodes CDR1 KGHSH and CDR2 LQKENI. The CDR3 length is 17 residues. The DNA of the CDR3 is TGTGCCAGCTCACCCCGGACAGGGACGGCCTCGCCACGGGGGGCTTTCTTT. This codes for CASSPRTGTASPRGAFF.

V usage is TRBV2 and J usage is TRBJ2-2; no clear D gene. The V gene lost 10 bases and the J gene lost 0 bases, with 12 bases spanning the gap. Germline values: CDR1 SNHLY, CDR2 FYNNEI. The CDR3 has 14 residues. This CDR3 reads CAIPRRSNTGELFF. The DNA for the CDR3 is TGTGCCATCCCCAGGCGATCGAACACCGGGGAGCTGTTTTTT. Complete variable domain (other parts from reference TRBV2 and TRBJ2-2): EPEVTQTPSHQVTQMGQEVILRCVPISNHLYFYWYRQILGQKVEFLVSFYNNEISEKSEIFDDQFSVERPDGSNFTLKIRSTKLEDSAMYFCAIPRRSNTGELFFGEGSRLTVL.

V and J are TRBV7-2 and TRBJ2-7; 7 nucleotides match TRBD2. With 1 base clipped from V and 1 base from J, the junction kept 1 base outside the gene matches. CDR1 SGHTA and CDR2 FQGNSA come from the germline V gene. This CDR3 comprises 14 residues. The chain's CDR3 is CASSLGGGSYEQYF. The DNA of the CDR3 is TGTGCCAGCAGCTTAGGGGGGGGGTCCTACGAGCAGTACTTC.

In nucleotides, the CDR3 is TGTGCCAGCTCCCCCACCTCCAGGGGGCTGGGAGGAAACACCATATATTTT. Amino acids: CASSPTSRGLGGNTIYF. V and J are TRBV18 and TRBJ1-3; the match to TRBD1 covers 8 bases. The CDR3 runs 17 residues. From germline, CDR1 is KGHSH and CDR2 LQKENI. V shed 6 bases and J 4 bases; nucleotides not matched to a gene: 14.

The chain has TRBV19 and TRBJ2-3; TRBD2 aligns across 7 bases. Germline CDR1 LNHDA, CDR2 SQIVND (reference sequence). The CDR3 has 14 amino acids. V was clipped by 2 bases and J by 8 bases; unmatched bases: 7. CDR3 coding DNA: TGTGCCAGTAGTATACCGACTAGCCCTACTACGCAGTATTTT. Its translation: CASSIPTSPTTQYF.

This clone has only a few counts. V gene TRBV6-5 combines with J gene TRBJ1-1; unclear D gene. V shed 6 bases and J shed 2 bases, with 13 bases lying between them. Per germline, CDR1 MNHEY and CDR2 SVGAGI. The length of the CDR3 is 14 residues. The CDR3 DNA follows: TGTGCCAGCAGCACCAGACGGGTCAACACTGAAGCTTTCTTT. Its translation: CASSTRRVNTEAFF.

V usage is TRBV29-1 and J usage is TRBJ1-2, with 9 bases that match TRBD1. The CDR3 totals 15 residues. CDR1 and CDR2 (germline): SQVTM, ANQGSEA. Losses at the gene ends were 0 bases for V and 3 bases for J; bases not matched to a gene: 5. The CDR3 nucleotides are TGCAGCGTTGAAGATCGGGGACAGGGAGACTATGGCTACACCTTC. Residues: CSVEDRGQGDYGYTF.

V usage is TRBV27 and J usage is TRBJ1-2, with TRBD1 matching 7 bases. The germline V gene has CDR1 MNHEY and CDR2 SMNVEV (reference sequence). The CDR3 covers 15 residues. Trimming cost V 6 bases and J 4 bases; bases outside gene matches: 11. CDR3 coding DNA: TGTGCCAGCAGGCCCCCGGGACAGACTACCTATGGCTACACCTTC. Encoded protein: CASRPPGQTTYGYTF.

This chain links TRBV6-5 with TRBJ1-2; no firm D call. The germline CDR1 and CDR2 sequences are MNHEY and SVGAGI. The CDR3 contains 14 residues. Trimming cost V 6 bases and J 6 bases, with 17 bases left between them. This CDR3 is CASRNDRQTNGYTF. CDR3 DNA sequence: TGTGCCAGCAGGAATGACCGGCAGACTAATGGCTACACCTTC.

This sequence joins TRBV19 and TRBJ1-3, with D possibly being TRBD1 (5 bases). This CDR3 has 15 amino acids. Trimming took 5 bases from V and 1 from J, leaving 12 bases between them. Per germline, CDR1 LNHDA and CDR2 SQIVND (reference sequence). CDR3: CASSSSRQSGNTIYF. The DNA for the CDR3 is TGTGCCAGTAGTTCCTCACGACAGTCTGGAAACACCATATATTTT.

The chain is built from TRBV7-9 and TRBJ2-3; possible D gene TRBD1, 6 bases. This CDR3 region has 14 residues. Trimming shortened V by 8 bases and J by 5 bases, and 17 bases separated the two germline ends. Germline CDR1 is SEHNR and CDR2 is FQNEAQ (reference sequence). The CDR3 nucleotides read TGTGCCAGCGGCTCGTCAGGGGAATTAGATACGCAGTATTTT. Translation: CASGSSGELDTQYF.

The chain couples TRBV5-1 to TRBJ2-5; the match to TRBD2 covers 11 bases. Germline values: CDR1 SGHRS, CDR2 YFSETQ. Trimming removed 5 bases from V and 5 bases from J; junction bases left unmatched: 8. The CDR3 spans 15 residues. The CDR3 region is CASSPWGLAAETQYF. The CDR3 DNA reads TGCGCCAGCAGTCCCTGGGGACTAGCGGCGGAGACCCAGTACTTC. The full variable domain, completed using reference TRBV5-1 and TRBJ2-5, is KAGVTQTPRYLIKTRGQQVTLSCSPISGHRSVSWYQQTPGQGLQFLFEYFSETQRNKGNFPGRFSGRQFSNSRSEMNVSTLELGDSALYLCASSPWGLAAETQYFGPGTRLLVL.

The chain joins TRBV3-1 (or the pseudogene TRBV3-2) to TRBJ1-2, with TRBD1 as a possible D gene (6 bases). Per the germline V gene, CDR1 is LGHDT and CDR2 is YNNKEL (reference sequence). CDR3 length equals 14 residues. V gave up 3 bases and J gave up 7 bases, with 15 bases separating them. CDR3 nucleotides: TGTGCCAGCAGCCACCTCTCAGGGGATGGTGGCTACACCTTC. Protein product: CASSHLSGDGGYTF.

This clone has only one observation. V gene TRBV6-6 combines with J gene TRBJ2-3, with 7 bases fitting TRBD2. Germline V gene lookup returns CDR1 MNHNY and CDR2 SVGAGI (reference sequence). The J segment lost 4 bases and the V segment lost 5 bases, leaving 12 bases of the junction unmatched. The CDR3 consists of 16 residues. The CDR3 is CASSLPHRGEADTQYF. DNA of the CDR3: TGTGCCAGCAGTCTTCCCCACCGGGGGGAGGCAGATACGCAGTATTTT.